This T cell receptor beta chain was sequenced during a study of T cell responses to AZD1222 COVID-19 vaccine. Notes on the study in general: Donors were largely white British and mainly female; clonal diversity was possibly underestimated.

Repertoires were generated with immunoSEQ multiplex PCR, while TCRdb's copy carries only in-frame clones and drops some. The sample has 110,000 or so clones; more than 75% are singletons. The CDR3 spans 15 residues. Per the germline V gene, CDR1 is SGHTA and CDR2 is FQGNSA. V was pared by 1 base and J by 3 bases, with 12 bases between. A word on this clone: Its antigen is as yet unknown.

The chain recombines TRBV7-2 with TRBJ1-2; perhaps TRBD1 as D (6 bases). This receptor was obtained from an adult who received the AZD1222 COVID-19 vaccine. The sample was peripheral blood, taken 28 days after the second AZD1222 dose. CDR3 in amino acids: CASSLERGAYYGYTF. CDR3 bases: TGTGCCAGCAGCTTAGAGCGGGGGGCTTACTATGGCTACACCTTC.